This entry is about one TCR beta chain. Genomic DNA belonging to each subset was distributed in equal measure over several immunoSEQ plates. In the original workflow: Filtering differed for immunoSEQ, which gave only junction sequences without quality scores. Profiled with immunoSEQ multiplex PCR; TCRdb holds only in-frame clones, not every one. V and J calls and clone size are as listed in that table; D and trimming were resolved from the DNA. This table holds about 820,000 clones, approximately 92% found once. The CDR3 totals 18 residues. Germline CDR1 and CDR2: SGDLS and YYNGEE. V gave up 4 bases and J gave up 3 bases; unmatched junction bases: 8. The naive CD8 subset, CD45RO-negative cells positively selected for CCR7, excluded terminally differentiated effector memory CD45RA+ cells. The data were obtained in a study of shared clonotypes between healthy human individuals.

V and J are TRBV9 and TRBJ2-2; 14 bases map to TRBD2. Material for sequencing was naive CD8+ T cells sorted from blood. This sequence originates from a man under 40 in good health. The CDR3 sequence: CASSFKTSGRAYTGELFF. CDR3 DNA sequence: TGTGCCAGCAGCTTCAAGACTAGCGGGAGGGCCTACACCGGGGAGCTGTTTTTT.